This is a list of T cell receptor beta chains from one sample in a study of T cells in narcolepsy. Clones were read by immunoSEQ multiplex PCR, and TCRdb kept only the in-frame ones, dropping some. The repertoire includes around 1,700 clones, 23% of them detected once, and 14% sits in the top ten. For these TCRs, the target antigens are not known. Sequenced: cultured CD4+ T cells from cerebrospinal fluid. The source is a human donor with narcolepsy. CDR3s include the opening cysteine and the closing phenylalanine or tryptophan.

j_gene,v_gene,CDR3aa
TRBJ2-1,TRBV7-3,CASSPAGQPYNEQFF
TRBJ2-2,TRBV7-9,CASSSQGQTGELFF
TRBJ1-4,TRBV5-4,CASSLAGPNEKLFF
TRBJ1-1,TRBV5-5,CASSTGTGTEAFF
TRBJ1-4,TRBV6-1,CASNAGTGAEKLFF
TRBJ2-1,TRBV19,CASSRSLSSYNEQFF
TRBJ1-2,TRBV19,CASSPLGEGYTF
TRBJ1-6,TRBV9,CASSVDSSSPLHF
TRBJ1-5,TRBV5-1,CASSLGAGGGQPQHF
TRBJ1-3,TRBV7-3,CASSLDGRTGNTIYF
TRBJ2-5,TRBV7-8,CASSWTGGETQYF
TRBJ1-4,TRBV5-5,CASSLPTGGKLFF
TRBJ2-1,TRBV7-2,CASSTTTYNEQFF
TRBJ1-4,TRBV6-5,CASSYRERTNEKLFF
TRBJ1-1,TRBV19,CASSIEGPNTEAFF
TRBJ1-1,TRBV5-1,CASIKGGGSEDTEAFF
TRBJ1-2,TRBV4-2,CASSPRQYGYTF
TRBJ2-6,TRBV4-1,CASSQVVDRASLSSRANVLTF
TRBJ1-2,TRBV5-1,CASSSEGFYGYTF
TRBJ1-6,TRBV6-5,CASSYERTGVNSPLHF
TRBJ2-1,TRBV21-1,CASSRRIAHHSDNEQFF
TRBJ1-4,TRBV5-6,CASSLRTGGNEKLFF
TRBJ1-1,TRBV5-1,CASSLGISRLNTEAFF
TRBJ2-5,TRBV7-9,CASSFTGGETQYF
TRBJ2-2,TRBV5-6,CASSFWGARVTGELFF
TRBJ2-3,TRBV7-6,CASSLVGSGDPDTQYF
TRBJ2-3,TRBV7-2,CASTLGRDTQYF
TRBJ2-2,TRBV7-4,CASSFERVNTGELFF
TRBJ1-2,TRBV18,CASSPPGRSYGYTF
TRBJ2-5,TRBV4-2,CASSLDTNKETQYF
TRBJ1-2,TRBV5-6,CASKPDTEYGYTF
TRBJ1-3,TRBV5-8,CASSLGDRSGNTIYF
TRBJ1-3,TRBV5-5,CASSLALGGLGGNTIYF
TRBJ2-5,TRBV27,CASSEHRASGVTQYF
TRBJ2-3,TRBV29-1,CSAQISGDTQYF
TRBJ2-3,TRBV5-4,CASSPGTSFTDTQYF
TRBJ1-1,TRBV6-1,CASRLPGGRTEAFF
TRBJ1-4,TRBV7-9,CASSLGLPGPTNEKLFF
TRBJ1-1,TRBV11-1,CASSLAGVGNTEAFF
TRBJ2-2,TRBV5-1,CARSSPGGGGELFF
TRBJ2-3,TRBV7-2,CASSSRGTYRNTDTQYF
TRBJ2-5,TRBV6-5,CATSQTSGGETQYF